Listed here are 19 T cell receptor beta chains from one sample, sequenced in a study of cytomegalovirus exposure and HLA in healthy donors. The PCR employed 60 Vbeta primers together with 13 Jbeta primers. Only in-frame clones appear in the TCRdb table, and some are missing; sequencing was by immunoSEQ multiplex PCR. Among about 60,000 clones listed, about 67% were seen once. The sample consisted of PBMCs. The receptor source for this set is a man aged 35-49 years in good health and CMV-seropositive.

The gene calls are TRBV19 and TRBJ2-5, with 8 bases aligning to TRBD1. CDR3 length: 16 residues. Germline CDR1 LNHDA, CDR2 SQIVND (reference sequence). Trimming at V came to 7 bases and at J to 3 bases, leaving 13 bases not matched to a gene. In DNA, the CDR3 is TGTGCCAGTACCGACAGGGGCGCAGCAAGGAAAGAGACCCAGTACTTC. Amino acid sequence: CASTDRGAARKETQYF.

This chain connects TRBV2 to TRBJ1-4; 8 bases fit TRBD1. Losses at the gene ends were 2 bases for V and 8 bases for J; bases not matched to a gene: 7. CDR3 length: 15 residues. CDR1 and CDR2 (germline): SNHLY, FYNNEI. Written as DNA, the CDR3 is TGTGCCAGCAGTGAACTAGGACAGGGATTGGAAAAACTGTTTTTT. This gives the protein CASSELGQGLEKLFF.

With regard to this clone: At one end the junction does not follow the germline gene, possibly because of a read error. J is TRBJ2-1 and V is TRBV14; 8 bases are shared with TRBD2. The CDR3 has 17 residues. Per the germline V gene, CDR1 is SGHDN and CDR2 is FVKESK. CDR3 amino acids: CASSEEGLAGSYNEQFF. The CDR3, as DNA: TGTGCCAGCAGCGAAGAGGGCCTAGCGGGCTCCTACAATGAGCAGTTCTTC.

The chain combines TRBV18 with TRBJ1-1, with a possible D match to TRBD1 (6 bases). Germline V lookup: CDR1 KGHSH, CDR2 LQKENI. The CDR3 has 14 amino acids. V dropped 3 bases and J dropped 8 bases, with 16 bases sitting between them. CDR3 region: CASSPRGGAREAFF. For the CDR3, the DNA is TGTGCCAGCTCACCCCGGGGGGGGGCCCGAGAAGCTTTCTTT.

This chain links TRBV27 with TRBJ2-2, with D unclear. The length of the CDR3 is 15 residues. Looked up from germline, CDR1 is MNHEY and CDR2 is SMNVEV (reference sequence). V shed 1 base and J shed 2 bases, with 8 bases lying between them. The DNA of the CDR3 is TGTGCCAGCAGTTTATTGCCAGTTAACACCGGGGAGCTGTTTTTT. Amino acid sequence: CASSLLPVNTGELFF.

This clone showed up just a few times. V usage is TRBV4-1 and J usage is TRBJ2-7; 7 positions agree with TRBD2. Looked up from germline, CDR1 is MGHRA and CDR2 is YSYEKL. The CDR3 consists of 16 residues. J gave up 4 bases and V 0 bases, and 9 bases lay outside the gene matches. In DNA, the CDR3 is TGCGCCAGCAGCCAAGATTACCCCGGGGGGTCTTACGAGCAGTACTTC. Translating gives CASSQDYPGGSYEQYF.

This rearrangement joins TRBV2 to TRBJ2-3; D remains unclear. V lost 3 bases and J 2 bases, leaving 12 bases between the germline ends. The CDR3 covers 15 residues. Germline assignment: CDR1 SNHLY and CDR2 FYNNEI. CDR3 in amino acids: CASSDRGSYTDTQYF. The CDR3 nucleotides read TGTGCCAGCAGTGATCGCGGCAGTTACACAGATACGCAGTATTTT.

The CDR3 is CASNYLYTDTQYF. The CDR3 region has the DNA TGTGCCAGCAATTACTTGTACACAGATACGCAGTATTTT. V is TRBV2 and J is TRBJ2-3; D not certain. Germline values: CDR1 SNHLY, CDR2 FYNNEI. Trimming removed 7 bases at V and 2 bases at J, with 10 bases between. The CDR3 has 13 residues.

This chain links TRBV5-1 with TRBJ2-1, with D possibly matching TRBD2 (6 bases). Germline V gives CDR1 SGHRS, CDR2 YFSETQ. The CDR3 consists of 15 residues. Deletions cut 4 bases from V and 6 bases from J, with 17 bases between. CDR3 DNA sequence: TGCGCCAGCAGCCCGGCGGGGCAGAGGGGCAATGAGCAGTTCTTC. Its translation is CASSPAGQRGNEQFF.

The V gene is TRBV5-4, the J gene TRBJ1-6, with 9 bases fitting TRBD1. The CDR3 is 15 amino acids. Germline-derived CDR1 and CDR2 are SGHNT and YYREEE (reference sequence). J was trimmed by 8 bases and V by 0 bases; bases with no gene match: 3. For the CDR3, the DNA is TGTGCCAGCAGCTTGGCTCGGACAGGGGATTCACCCCTCCACTTT. Its translation is CASSLARTGDSPLHF.

This clone was recorded a few times. This chain links TRBV5-4 with TRBJ2-7; 7 nucleotides match TRBD2. The CDR3 sequence is 14 residues long. J lost 6 bases, V lost 0 bases, and 6 bases had no gene match. Germline CDR1 SGHNT, CDR2 YYREEE (reference sequence). CDR3: CASSLAIPGGEQYF. For the CDR3, the DNA is TGTGCCAGCAGCTTGGCCATACCGGGGGGCGAGCAGTACTTC.

The CDR3 nucleotides read TGCGCCAGCAGTGAGGCCGGGGGGCCTCGAGAGCAGTACTTC. Its protein product is CASSEAGGPREQYF. The J gene is TRBJ2-7, the V gene TRBV10-1, with D possibly being TRBD2 (7 bases). This CDR3 contains 14 residues. Germline V gives CDR1 WNHNN, CDR2 SYGVQD (reference sequence). V was shortened by 2 bases and J by 7 bases, with 15 bases between the two germline ends.

This clone was seen a few times. V gene TRBV2 combines with J gene TRBJ1-4; 9 bases map to TRBD1. The V gene's germline CDR1 is SNHLY and CDR2 FYNNEI. The CDR3 length is 18 residues. V shed 7 bases and J 0 bases; nucleotides not matched to a gene: 12. As DNA, the CDR3 is TGTGCCAGCACCCCTAGGGGGACAGGGCGATCAACTAATGAAAAACTGTTTTTT. It translates to CASTPRGTGRSTNEKLFF. The entire variable domain, with the rest obtained from reference TRBV2 and TRBJ1-4, is as follows: EPEVTQTPSHQVTQMGQEVILRCVPISNHLYFYWYRQILGQKVEFLVSFYNNEISEKSEIFDDQFSVERPDGSNFTLKIRSTKLEDSAMYFCASTPRGTGRSTNEKLFFGSGTQLSVL.

About this clone itself: The same CDR3 can be traced to other DNA sequences in this sample. The chain has TRBV18 and TRBJ1-6; weak D call: TRBD1 (5 bases). Trimming pared 3 bases from V and 5 bases from J, leaving 8 bases between. This CDR3 spans 14 amino acids. Germline V gene sequence: CDR1 KGHSH, CDR2 LQKENI. The CDR3 reads CASSPSGNNSPLHF. The CDR3 DNA reads as TGTGCCAGCTCACCGTCAGGGAATAATTCACCCCTCCACTTT.

The chain carries TRBV7-6 and TRBJ2-3, with 13 bases lining up with TRBD2. Trimming at V came to 5 bases and at J to 1 base, leaving 3 bases not matched to a gene. CDR1 SGHVS and CDR2 FNYEAQ come from the germline V gene. The CDR3 is made up of 16 amino acids. CDR3 sequence (DNA): TGTGCCAGCAGCCTAGGGACTAGCGGGGGCACAGATACGCAGTATTTT. Translated, it gives CASSLGTSGGTDTQYF.

The J gene is TRBJ2-5, the V gene TRBV6-1; 12 nucleotides align to TRBD2. CDR3 length: 14 amino acids. Germline values: CDR1 MNHNS, CDR2 SASEGT. V shed 7 bases, J shed 2 bases, and the junction held 2 bases outside the gene matches. CDR3 bases: TGTGCCAGCAAACTAGCGGGGGGACAAGAGACCCAGTACTTC. This translates into CASKLAGGQETQYF.

This clone has just a few counts. Compared with germline, one end of the junction differs, possibly owing to a read error. The V call is TRBV7-7, the J call TRBJ2-7, with TRBD1 as a possible D gene (6 bases). Germline V gene lookup returns CDR1 SSHAT and CDR2 FNYEAQ (reference sequence). The CDR3 spans 13 residues. The chain's CDR3 is CASSPTVGGEQYF. CDR3 DNA: TGTGCTAGCAGCCCCACGGTAGGGGGCGAGCAGTACTTC.

The chain employs TRBV19 and TRBJ2-2; 7 nucleotides agree with TRBD2. V lost 6 bases, J lost 2 bases, and 6 bases stayed unmatched. The CDR3 extends over 15 amino acids. Germline lookup yields CDR1 LNHDA and CDR2 SQIVND (reference sequence). CDR3 in DNA: TGTGCCAGTAGCGAGGGACTACTAAACACCGGGGAGCTGTTTTTT. Its protein is CASSEGLLNTGELFF.

Concerning this clone itself: Other DNA sequences in this specimen translate into the identical CDR3. The gene calls are TRBV19 and TRBJ1-1, with TRBD1 matching over 7 bases. V lost 4 bases, J lost 0 bases, and 2 bases stayed unmatched. CDR3 length: 14 residues. CDR1 and CDR2 (germline): LNHDA, SQIVND (reference sequence). The CDR3 is CASSRGQLNTEAFF. The DNA of the CDR3 is TGTGCCAGTAGTAGGGGACAGTTGAACACTGAAGCTTTCTTT.